This T cell receptor beta chain was obtained from a study of CDR3 diversity in severe acne. Germline V gene lookup returns CDR1 MRHNA and CDR2 SNTAGT. This CDR3 spans 15 amino acids. The V and J ends lost 6 bases and 4 bases, in that order; junction bases with no gene match: 11. TCRdb re-called the PCR reads through MiXCR, storing one row per CDR3 protein. The sample consists of 100,000 or so distinct CDR3 sequences, about half of them appearing once. V gene TRBV6-4 combines with J gene TRBJ1-2; 7 bases fit TRBD1. The source material was blood. This receptor was obtained from a male donor with acne. DNA for the CDR3: TGTGCCAGCAGCCCTCGGGACAGCGGACCCTATGGCTACACCTTC. Translated, it gives CASSPRDSGPYGYTF.